Detailed here is one TCR beta chain. Its antigen is unidentified. 60 Vbeta and 13 Jbeta primers were used in PCR. Produced via immunoSEQ multiplex PCR; TCRdb's table is partial and in-frame only. The clone table shows roughly 69,000 clones, with the ten largest holding around 1.6%. The sample comes from a study of cytomegalovirus exposure and HLA in healthy donors. Study information: HLA-typed donors contributed 65 million to 85 million unique TCRs, which were held in an early data release.

Study-level points and caveats: Using the classifier, cytomegalovirus status was reportedly diagnosed with high specificity and sensitivity. Per a later analysis, roughly 17,000 TCR beta sequences showed association with HLA alleles at 0.05 false discovery rate.

This CDR3 region has 11 residues. The germline gives CDR1 SQVTM, CDR2 ANQGSEA. The V and J ends lost 4 bases and 6 bases respectively, with 9 bases between them. The source material was PBMCs. The chain carries TRBV29-1 and TRBJ1-1, with unresolved D. This sequence originates from a woman aged 30 to 39 in good health and CMV-seronegative. This CDR3 is CSVGTYAEAFF. CDR3 coding DNA: TGCAGCGTTGGGACTTACGCTGAAGCTTTCTTT.